Following are 20 T cell receptor beta chains from one sample sequenced in a study of Tregs in tolerant kidney transplant recipients. Recipients received nonmyeloablative bone marrow transplants from related graft donors, with transient mixed chimerism. Only in-frame clones appear in the TCRdb table, and some are missing; sequencing was by immunoSEQ multiplex PCR. The listing records some 30,000 clones. The sample was CD4+ T cells from blood (PBMCs), taken 24 months after the transplant. Receptors originate from a human patient who received a combined kidney and bone marrow transplant. T cells may partly derive from the graft donor.

Partial CDR3 DNA: TGCAGTGCTAGTGTTCCGACTAGCTTTGAG. It codes for CSASVPTSFE. The entire CDR3 reads CSASVPTSFEQFF. J is TRBJ2-1 and V is TRBV20-1, with 7 bases matching TRBD2. The CDR3 end is not reached by the read, which stops 3 residues before it; the germline J gene fills it in. Unmatched junction bases numbered 8, after V lost 3 bases and J lost 9 bases. There are 13 residues in the CDR3. Germline CDR1 is DFQATT and CDR2 is SNEGSKA (reference sequence).

With respect to this clone: The CDR3 is cut off 3 residues early in the read; its end comes from the germline J gene. V gene TRBV20-1 combines with J gene TRBJ2-7; D is undetermined. Trimming left V 5 bases short and J 3 bases short, with 11 bases between. CDR1 is DFQATT, CDR2 SNEGSKA, per germline (reference sequence). The CDR3 totals 12 residues. CDR3 DNA, as far as it was read: TGCAGTGCTCGCGAATTCGGCTACGAG. This codes for CSAREFGYE. The CDR3 in full is CSAREFGYEQYF.

Comment on this clone: The read halts 3 residues ahead of the CDR3 end, with the missing end drawn from the germline J gene. This chain connects TRBV6-2 or TRBV6-3 to TRBJ1-1; D is ambiguous. V was trimmed by 3 bases and J by 4 bases, leaving 12 bases between them. Germline V gives CDR1 MNHEY, CDR2 SVGEGT. The CDR3 totals 14 residues. Partial CDR3 DNA: TGTGCCAGCAGTTATAGGGTCCCCGGCACTGAA. The encoded protein is CASSYRVPGTE. The entire CDR3 protein is CASSYRVPGTEAFF.

About this clone: Sequencing ends 3 residues short of the CDR3 end; the germline J gene provides the rest. The chain links TRBV11-2 to TRBJ2-1; 9 nucleotides line up with TRBD2. V was clipped by 1 base and J by 4 bases; unmatched bases: 2. Germline lookup yields CDR1 SGHAT and CDR2 FQNNGV. This CDR3 spans 15 amino acids. This chain's CDR3 is CASSLGTSEYNEQFF. CDR3 DNA, as far as it was read: TGTGCCAGCAGCTTAGGGACTAGCGAGTACAATGAG.

A word on this clone: The read terminates 3 residues ahead of where the CDR3 ends, so the germline J gene completes it. The rearrangement uses TRBV5-5 and TRBJ2-3; tentatively, D is TRBD2 (5 bases). The CDR3 is 14 amino acids. V shed 5 bases and J shed 3 bases, with 13 bases lying between them. Per germline, CDR1 SGHKS and CDR2 YYEKEE (reference sequence). CDR3 DNA (partial): TGTGCCAGCAGAAAACTAGGGATTACAGATACG. This sequence encodes CASRKLGITDT. The CDR3, in full, reads CASRKLGITDTQYF.

CDR3 DNA, as far as it was read: TGTGCCATCAGCGCGTCAGGGAACGACTATGGC. This translates into CAISASGNDYG. From start to end, the CDR3 is CAISASGNDYGYTF. J is TRBJ1-2 and V is TRBV10-3; a weak D match, TRBD1 (5 bases). From the germline J gene comes the end of the CDR3, since the read stops 3 residues before it. CDR1 is ENHRY and CDR2 is SYGVKD in the germline V gene. This CDR3 region has 14 residues. The V end was cut by 6 bases, the J end by 3 bases, with 14 bases between.

Details on this clone: The read gets to within 3 residues of the CDR3 end, and the germline J gene fills in the rest. The rearrangement joins TRBV20-1 to TRBJ2-3; maybe TRBD1 (6 bases). CDR1 and CDR2 (germline): DFQATT, SNEGSKA (reference sequence). Trimming stripped 1 base from V and 1 base from J, with 27 bases between. The CDR3 sequence is 20 residues long. The CDR3 is CSARGPPQGFSTSGTDTQYF. Incomplete CDR3 DNA: TGCAGTGCTAGAGGGCCCCCACAGGGATTTAGTACTTCTGGCACAGATACG.

With respect to this clone: The read stops 3 residues short of the end of the CDR3; the missing end is completed from the germline J gene. This chain joins TRBV19 and TRBJ2-1, with a weak D call TRBD1 (6 bases). The germline CDR1 and CDR2 sequences are LNHDA and SQIVND (reference sequence). V was shortened by 7 bases and J by 7 bases, with 14 bases between the two germline ends. This CDR3 region has 13 residues. The CDR3 bases that were read are TGTGCCAGTACTACCACAGGGTGGAATGAG. As protein: CASTTTGWNE. From start to end, the CDR3 is CASTTTGWNEQFF.

About this clone: The read falls 3 residues short of the CDR3 end, and the missing part is taken from the germline J gene. This chain links TRBV5-1 with TRBJ2-3; 8 positions agree with TRBD1. CDR1 and CDR2 (germline): SGHRS, YFSETQ. V dropped 0 bases and J dropped 2; count of bases not matched to a gene: 8. CDR3 length: 17 amino acids. CDR3 protein: CASSLATGAPSTDTQYF. The sequenced part of the CDR3 DNA is TGCGCCAGCAGCTTGGCGACAGGGGCCCCCTCCACAGATACG.

A remark on this clone: The read terminates 3 residues before the CDR3 end, so the remaining end is supplied by the germline J gene. The chain carries TRBV20-1 and TRBJ2-1; 12 nucleotides line up with TRBD2. CDR3 length equals 17 residues. Looked up from germline, CDR1 is DFQATT and CDR2 is SNEGSKA (reference sequence). V lost 0 bases to trimming and J lost 7 bases; unmatched junction nucleotides: 10. The sequenced part of the CDR3 DNA is TGCAGTGCTAGAGATAAAACGACTAGCGGGAGAATTAATGAG. The encoded protein is CSARDKTTSGRINE. The complete CDR3 sequence is CSARDKTTSGRINEQFF.

Comment on this clone: Read data end 3 residues before the CDR3 end; the end is taken from the germline J gene. Other DNA variants within this sample encode the same CDR3. The rearrangement links TRBV19 to TRBJ1-2, with 8 nucleotides matching TRBD1. J was trimmed by 2 bases and V by 6 bases; bases with no gene match: 5. The CDR3 extends over 14 amino acids. Germline-derived CDR1 and CDR2 are LNHDA and SQIVND (reference sequence). Partial CDR3 DNA: TGTGCCAGTAGCACCCAGGGGGCGAACTATGGC. It encodes CASSTQGANYG. The entire CDR3 protein reads CASSTQGANYGYTF.

A word on this clone: The CDR3 end is not reached by the read, which stops 3 residues before it; the germline J gene fills it in. The chain recombines TRBV2 with TRBJ1-5, with D tentatively TRBD1 (5 bases). The CDR3 has 13 residues. Looked up from germline, CDR1 is SNHLY and CDR2 is FYNNEI. Trimming cost V 4 bases and J 6 bases, with 10 bases left between them. Incomplete CDR3 DNA: TGTGCCAGCAGTGTACAGGCAGGTCAGCCC. Its translation is CASSVQAGQP. The full CDR3 sequence reads CASSVQAGQPQHF.

CDR3 loop: CASSPASGHQETQYF. CDR3 DNA (partial): TGTGCCAGCTCACCGGCTAGCGGGCACCAAGAGACC. The chain couples TRBV18 to TRBJ2-5; 8 nucleotides match TRBD2. The observed sequence ends 3 residues before the CDR3 terminus, with the missing tail filled in from the germline J gene. CDR1 and CDR2 from the germline V gene are KGHSH and LQKENI. This CDR3 has 15 residues. Losses at the gene ends were 3 bases for V and 0 bases for J; bases not matched to a gene: 3.

Note on this clone: The CDR3 extends 3 residues past the end of the read, so its final part is completed from the germline J gene. V and J are TRBV7-2 and TRBJ2-4, with 9 bases identical to TRBD1. The length of the CDR3 is 15 residues. Trimming at V came to 3 bases and at J to 7 bases, leaving 7 bases not matched to a gene. The germline gives CDR1 SGHTA, CDR2 FQGNSA. This CDR3 is CASSLSRDRANIQYF. CDR3 bases read: TGTGCCAGCAGCTTGAGTAGGGACAGGGCTAACATT. The full variable domain, rest sourced from reference TRBV7-2 and TRBJ2-4, is GAGVSQSPSNKVTEKGKDVELRCDPISGHTALYWYRQSLGQGLEFLIYFQGNSAPDKSGLPSDRFSAERTGGSVSTLTIQRTQQEDSAVYLCASSLSRDRANIQYFGAGTRLSVL.

Comment on this clone: The read stops 3 residues short of the end of the CDR3; the missing end is completed from the germline J gene. The chain recombines TRBV20-1 with TRBJ2-7; TRBD2 matches 9 bases. The CDR3 extends over 14 amino acids. The junction had 6 bases not matched to a gene; V was cut back by 4 bases and J by 2 bases. CDR1 is DFQATT, CDR2 SNEGSKA, per germline (reference sequence). Partial CDR3 DNA: TGCAGTGCTAAGTGGACTAGCGCACCCTACGAG. Its protein is CSAKWTSAPYE. The CDR3, in full, reads CSAKWTSAPYEQYF.

Here the CDR3 reads CASRPQAQRTEAFF. The covered CDR3 bases are TGTGCCAGCAGACCCCAGGCTCAGAGAACTGAA. V usage is TRBV2 and J usage is TRBJ1-1; D is unresolved. The CDR3 is cut off 3 residues early in the read; its end comes from the germline J gene. V was cut by 6 bases and J by 5 bases, with 16 bases left in between. The CDR3 contains 14 residues. From germline, CDR1 is SNHLY and CDR2 FYNNEI.

Turning to this clone: The CDR3 goes on 3 residues after the read ends, and that part is filled in from the germline J gene. The V and J genes are TRBV20-1 and TRBJ2-7; 9 bases line up with TRBD2. Germline assignment: CDR1 DFQATT and CDR2 SNEGSKA (reference sequence). The CDR3 contains 16 residues. V lost 2 bases and J lost 3; bases outside the gene matches: 11. The CDR3 DNA, read in part, is TGCAGTGCTAGACAAGAGGGGTTAGCGGGGGTCTACGAG. Protein product: CSARQEGLAGVYE. In full, the CDR3 is CSARQEGLAGVYEQYF.

By frequency, this clone registers medium-sized. The CDR3 end is not reached by the read, which stops 3 residues before it; the germline J gene fills it in. The V and J genes are TRBV30 and TRBJ2-7, with 10 bases fitting TRBD1. CDR1 GTSNPN and CDR2 SVGIG come from the germline V gene (reference sequence). The CDR3 length is 14 residues. The J segment lost 4 bases and the V segment lost 4 bases, leaving 7 bases of the junction unmatched. Partial CDR3 DNA: TGTGCCTGGACCTTGACAGGGGGCAAATACGAG. It is translated as CAWTLTGGKYE. The whole CDR3 sequence reads CAWTLTGGKYEQYF.

The CDR3 is CSVLYPQETQYF. Incomplete CDR3 DNA: TGCAGCGTCCTCTACCCCCAAGAGACC. This sequence joins TRBV29-1 and TRBJ2-5, with D unclear. The DNA ends 3 residues before the CDR3 does, and the rest of the CDR3 is filled in from the germline J gene. V gave up 6 bases and J gave up 1 base, with 9 bases separating them. CDR1 is SQVTM, CDR2 ANQGSEA, per germline. The CDR3 contains 12 residues. The variable domain in full, completed from reference TRBV29-1 and TRBJ2-5, reads SAVISQKPSRDICQRGTSLTIQCQVDSQVTMMFWYRQQPGQSLTLIATANQGSEATYESGFVIDKFPISRPNLTFSTLTVSNMSPEDSSIYLCSVLYPQETQYFGPGTRLLVL.

In regard to this clone: The read terminates 3 residues before the CDR3 end, so the remaining end is supplied by the germline J gene. The V gene is TRBV12-3 or TRBV12-4, the J gene TRBJ2-7; 8 nucleotides align to TRBD2. This CDR3 contains 15 residues. Germline trimming cut 6 bases from V and 0 bases from J; bases unmatched to any gene: 7. The CDR3 region is CASRTTGTSSYEQYF. The covered CDR3 bases are TGTGCCAGCAGAACCACCGGGACTAGCTCCTACGAG.